A selection of T cell receptor beta chains follows, all from one sample in a study of T cell responses to AZD1222 COVID-19 vaccine. Data came from immunoSEQ multiplex PCR; TCRdb stores just in-frame clones and leaves some out. The sample has 150,000 to 200,000 clones, 92% seen once; the top ten hold 1% to 1.5%. Sequenced material: peripheral blood, taken on day 0 of AZD1222 vaccination. The receptors come from an adult in good health. The CDR3 runs from the conserved cysteine through the conserved F or W. A D gene is named only where the DNA matches it firmly. Size values are once, few and many counts, or a class for expanded clones, and some rows have none.

clone size: -
J gene: TRBJ2-7
V gene: TRBV18
D gene: -
CDR3 protein: CASSPQPGSSYEQYF
CDR3 DNA: TGTGCCAGCTCACCGCAGCCAGGGAGCTCCTACGAGCAGTACTTC

clone size: -
J gene: TRBJ1-4
V gene: TRBV9
D gene: TRBD1
CDR3 protein: CASSVGTGYEKLFF
CDR3 DNA: TGTGCCAGCAGCGTTGGGACAGGGTATGAAAAACTGTTTTTT

clone size: once
J gene: TRBJ2-6
V gene: TRBV7-6
D gene: -
CDR3 protein: CASSTRVSGANVLTF
CDR3 DNA: TGTGCCAGCAGCACACGGGTGTCTGGGGCCAACGTCCTGACTTTC

clone size: -
J gene: TRBJ1-2
V gene: TRBV7-8
D gene: TRBD1
CDR3 protein: CASHRGESYGYTF
CDR3 DNA: TGTGCCAGCCACAGGGGCGAGAGCTATGGCTACACCTTC

clone size: -
J gene: TRBJ2-7
V gene: TRBV10-1
D gene: TRBD2
CDR3 protein: CASSEELAGYEQYF
CDR3 DNA: TGCGCCAGCAGTGAAGAACTAGCGGGCTACGAGCAGTACTTC

clone size: once
J gene: TRBJ2-2
V gene: TRBV4-3
D gene: TRBD1
CDR3 protein: CASSQVQGFADTGELFF
CDR3 DNA: TGCGCCAGCAGCCAAGTACAGGGGTTTGCGGACACCGGGGAGCTGTTTTTT

clone size: once
J gene: TRBJ1-1
V gene: TRBV6-6
D gene: -
CDR3 protein: CASSYGSVQAAEAFF
CDR3 DNA: TGTGCCAGCAGTTACGGGTCTGTGCAAGCGGCTGAAGCTTTCTTT

clone size: few
J gene: TRBJ2-2
V gene: TRBV6-5
D gene: TRBD1
CDR3 protein: CASTSRDRVRFF
CDR3 DNA: TGTGCCAGCACCTCCCGGGACAGGGTACGGTTTTTT

clone size: -
J gene: TRBJ1-2
V gene: TRBV5-5
D gene: -
CDR3 protein: CASSLGPRIPANYGYTF
CDR3 DNA: TGTGCCAGCAGCTTGGGGCCCAGGATCCCCGCTAACTATGGCTACACCTTC

clone size: once
J gene: TRBJ1-6
V gene: TRBV30
D gene: TRBD1
CDR3 protein: CAWDRDFNNSPLHF
CDR3 DNA: TGTGCCTGGGACAGGGACTTTAATAATTCACCCCTCCACTTT

clone size: -
J gene: TRBJ1-4
V gene: TRBV7-9
D gene: -
CDR3 protein: CASTKGTNEKLFF
CDR3 DNA: TGTGCCAGCACCAAGGGGACCAATGAAAAACTGTTTTTT

clone size: -
J gene: TRBJ2-2
V gene: TRBV6-5
D gene: -
CDR3 protein: CASSYGGAGELFF
CDR3 DNA: TGTGCCAGCAGTTACGGGGGAGCCGGGGAGCTGTTTTTT

clone size: -
J gene: TRBJ1-1
V gene: TRBV28
D gene: -
CDR3 protein: CASSLLHTKAFF
CDR3 DNA: TGTGCCAGCAGTTTACTCCACACTAAAGCTTTCTTT

clone size: few
J gene: TRBJ2-3
V gene: TRBV7-9
D gene: -
CDR3 protein: CASSPQGSHTDTQYF
CDR3 DNA: TGTGCCAGCAGCCCCCAGGGGTCCCACACAGATACGCAGTATTTT

clone size: -
J gene: TRBJ2-4
V gene: TRBV4-2
D gene: TRBD2
CDR3 protein: CASSLSGGASKNIQYF
CDR3 DNA: TGTGCCAGCAGCCTTAGCGGGGGGGCCAGTAAAAACATTCAGTACTTC

clone size: once
J gene: TRBJ1-1
V gene: TRBV11-3
D gene: -
CDR3 protein: CASSLGGRNTEAFF
CDR3 DNA: TGTGCCAGCAGCTTAGGGGGAAGGAACACTGAAGCTTTCTTT

clone size: -
J gene: TRBJ1-5
V gene: TRBV27
D gene: TRBD1
CDR3 protein: CASSSLTGSQPQHF
CDR3 DNA: TGTGCCAGCAGTTCCTTGACAGGGAGCCAGCCCCAGCATTTT

clone size: -
J gene: TRBJ2-3
V gene: TRBV7-7
D gene: -
CDR3 protein: CASSLAFTTAPDTQYF
CDR3 DNA: TGTGCCAGCAGCTTAGCTTTTACGACAGCACCAGATACGCAGTATTTT

clone size: -
J gene: TRBJ2-3
V gene: TRBV4-3
D gene: -
CDR3 protein: CASSQVPTEADTQYF
CDR3 DNA: TGCGCCAGCAGCCAAGTTCCCACCGAGGCGGATACGCAGTATTTT

clone size: -
J gene: TRBJ2-7
V gene: TRBV5-1
D gene: -
CDR3 protein: CASSLNSGPSYEQYF
CDR3 DNA: TGCGCCAGCAGCTTGAATTCAGGCCCCTCCTACGAGCAGTACTTC

clone size: -
J gene: TRBJ2-3
V gene: TRBV7-9
D gene: -
CDR3 protein: CASSLSGDTQYF
CDR3 DNA: TGTGCCAGCAGCTTATCCGGGGATACGCAGTATTTT

clone size: -
J gene: TRBJ2-7
V gene: TRBV21-1
D gene: -
CDR3 protein: CASSRLAGASSYEQYF
CDR3 DNA: TGTGCCAGCAGCCGACTAGCGGGCGCGAGCTCCTACGAGCAGTACTTC

clone size: -
J gene: TRBJ2-1
V gene: TRBV3-1/TRBV3-2
D gene: TRBD2
CDR3 protein: CASSQGAGVYNEQFF
CDR3 DNA: TGTGCCAGCAGCCAAGGAGCGGGGGTCTACAATGAGCAGTTCTTC

clone size: -
J gene: TRBJ2-2
V gene: TRBV12-5
D gene: -
CDR3 protein: CASGLALIRAGELFF
CDR3 DNA: TGTGCTAGTGGTTTGGCCCTTATTAGGGCCGGGGAGCTGTTTTTT

clone size: -
J gene: TRBJ1-2
V gene: TRBV7-3
D gene: -
CDR3 protein: CASSSEFNYGYTF
CDR3 DNA: TGTGCCAGCAGCTCTGAGTTTAACTATGGCTACACCTTC

clone size: few
J gene: TRBJ1-2
V gene: TRBV10-3
D gene: -
CDR3 protein: CAISPAAGVSNYGYTF
CDR3 DNA: TGTGCCATCAGCCCCGCAGCAGGGGTCTCTAACTATGGCTACACCTTC

clone size: few
J gene: TRBJ2-7
V gene: TRBV28
D gene: -
CDR3 protein: CASSRIEAAGEQYF
CDR3 DNA: TGTGCCAGCAGCCGGATCGAGGCGGCCGGCGAGCAGTACTTC

clone size: -
J gene: TRBJ2-5
V gene: TRBV7-9
D gene: -
CDR3 protein: CASSLEGSGETQYF
CDR3 DNA: TGTGCCAGCAGCTTAGAGGGCTCGGGGGAGACCCAGTACTTC

clone size: -
J gene: TRBJ2-7
V gene: TRBV9
D gene: TRBD2
CDR3 protein: CASSPGGRRGYEQYF
CDR3 DNA: TGTGCCAGCAGCCCGGGGGGGCGGCGCGGTTACGAGCAGTACTTC

clone size: -
J gene: TRBJ2-1
V gene: TRBV3-1/TRBV3-2
D gene: TRBD2
CDR3 protein: CASSQGTSGGAAEQFF
CDR3 DNA: TGTGCCAGCAGCCAAGGGACTAGCGGGGGGGCCGCTGAGCAGTTCTTC

clone size: -
J gene: TRBJ1-3
V gene: TRBV3-1/TRBV3-2
D gene: -
CDR3 protein: CASSQVLRLPGNTIYF
CDR3 DNA: TGTGCCAGCAGCCAAGTTCTTCGACTGCCTGGAAACACCATATATTTT

clone size: -
J gene: TRBJ1-3
V gene: TRBV19
D gene: -
CDR3 protein: CASSANPSGNTIYF
CDR3 DNA: TGTGCCAGTAGTGCAAACCCCTCTGGAAACACCATATATTTT

clone size: once
J gene: TRBJ2-2
V gene: TRBV9
D gene: -
CDR3 protein: CASSVGPGVTGELFF
CDR3 DNA: TGTGCCAGCAGCGTAGGTCCAGGGGTCACCGGGGAGCTGTTTTTT

clone size: -
J gene: TRBJ2-3
V gene: TRBV9
D gene: -
CDR3 protein: CASSVALGGADTQYF
CDR3 DNA: TGTGCCAGCAGCGTAGCTCTCGGGGGAGCAGATACGCAGTATTTT

clone size: -
J gene: TRBJ1-4
V gene: TRBV7-8
D gene: -
CDR3 protein: CASSLGGGEKLFF
CDR3 DNA: TGTGCCAGCAGCTTAGGGGGTGGGGAAAAACTGTTTTTT

clone size: -
J gene: TRBJ1-5
V gene: TRBV25-1
D gene: -
CDR3 protein: CASSDTAYSNQPQHF
CDR3 DNA: TGTGCCAGCAGTGATACAGCCTATAGCAATCAGCCCCAGCATTTT

clone size: -
J gene: TRBJ1-6
V gene: TRBV29-1
D gene: -
CDR3 protein: CSVYDGLGSPLHF
CDR3 DNA: TGCAGCGTCTATGACGGACTGGGTTCACCCCTCCACTTT

clone size: -
J gene: TRBJ1-1
V gene: TRBV5-1
D gene: -
CDR3 protein: CASRFGEGLTEAFF
CDR3 DNA: TGCGCCAGCAGGTTCGGGGAGGGGCTCACTGAAGCTTTCTTT

clone size: -
J gene: TRBJ2-3
V gene: TRBV27
D gene: TRBD2
CDR3 protein: CASSAWRGGPDTQYF
CDR3 DNA: TGTGCCAGCAGTGCCTGGCGGGGGGGCCCAGATACGCAGTATTTT

clone size: -
J gene: TRBJ1-5
V gene: TRBV24-1
D gene: TRBD1
CDR3 protein: CATSDSSGQVNNQPQHF
CDR3 DNA: TGTGCCACCAGTGATAGCTCAGGACAGGTTAACAATCAGCCCCAGCATTTT

clone size: -
J gene: TRBJ1-1
V gene: TRBV10-3
D gene: -
CDR3 protein: CAISASNTEAFF
CDR3 DNA: TGTGCCATCAGTGCGTCTAACACTGAAGCTTTCTTT

clone size: -
J gene: TRBJ2-1
V gene: TRBV9
D gene: TRBD2
CDR3 protein: CASSASGTRGNEQFF
CDR3 DNA: TGTGCCAGCAGCGCCTCCGGGACTAGGGGGAATGAGCAGTTCTTC

clone size: -
J gene: TRBJ1-2
V gene: TRBV5-5
D gene: -
CDR3 protein: CASSLQTAANYGYTF
CDR3 DNA: TGTGCCAGCAGCTTGCAGACAGCCGCTAACTATGGCTACACCTTC

clone size: -
J gene: TRBJ1-1
V gene: TRBV6-5
D gene: -
CDR3 protein: CASSSRGNTEAFF
CDR3 DNA: TGTGCCAGCAGTTCGAGAGGAAACACTGAAGCTTTCTTT

clone size: -
J gene: TRBJ1-6
V gene: TRBV5-6
D gene: -
CDR3 protein: CASSIPGRAANSPLHF
CDR3 DNA: TGTGCCAGCAGCATCCCCGGCCGGGCAGCTAATTCACCCCTCCACTTT

clone size: -
J gene: TRBJ1-4
V gene: TRBV27
D gene: -
CDR3 protein: CASSPTAAPNEKLFF
CDR3 DNA: TGTGCCAGCAGTCCCACGGCGGCCCCTAATGAAAAACTGTTTTTT

clone size: -
J gene: TRBJ1-6
V gene: TRBV4-1
D gene: TRBD1
CDR3 protein: CASSHHRGPNSPLHF
CDR3 DNA: TGCGCCAGCAGCCATCACAGGGGGCCGAATTCACCCCTCCACTTT

clone size: -
J gene: TRBJ2-3
V gene: TRBV5-1
D gene: TRBD2
CDR3 protein: CASSLSASGGPPTDTQYF
CDR3 DNA: TGCGCCAGCAGCTTGTCGGCTAGCGGGGGGCCCCCCACAGATACGCAGTATTTT

clone size: -
J gene: TRBJ2-3
V gene: TRBV19
D gene: -
CDR3 protein: CASTRGGTDTQYF
CDR3 DNA: TGTGCCAGTACGAGGGGCGGCACAGATACGCAGTATTTT

clone size: -
J gene: TRBJ1-4
V gene: TRBV4-2
D gene: -
CDR3 protein: CASSQGQNIEKLFF
CDR3 DNA: TGTGCCAGCAGCCAAGGACAGAATATTGAAAAACTGTTTTTT

clone size: -
J gene: TRBJ1-2
V gene: TRBV7-9
D gene: -
CDR3 protein: CASSLAAGAYGYTF
CDR3 DNA: TGTGCCAGCAGCTTAGCTGCGGGAGCTTATGGCTACACCTTC

clone size: -
J gene: TRBJ2-7
V gene: TRBV30
D gene: TRBD1
CDR3 protein: CAWSTRDRVGEQYF
CDR3 DNA: TGTGCCTGGAGTACCCGGGACAGGGTAGGGGAGCAGTACTTC

clone size: -
J gene: TRBJ1-1
V gene: TRBV30
D gene: TRBD1
CDR3 protein: CAWSVRDRGMNTEAFF
CDR3 DNA: TGTGCCTGGAGTGTACGGGACAGGGGAATGAACACTGAAGCTTTCTTT

clone size: -
J gene: TRBJ1-4
V gene: TRBV7-9
D gene: -
CDR3 protein: CASSLVGVGEKLFF
CDR3 DNA: TGTGCCAGCAGCTTAGTCGGTGTGGGTGAAAAACTGTTTTTT

clone size: -
J gene: TRBJ1-2
V gene: TRBV5-1
D gene: -
CDR3 protein: CASSLDLPGSRYGYTF
CDR3 DNA: TGCGCCAGCAGCTTGGATCTCCCAGGGTCTAGGTATGGCTACACCTTC

clone size: -
J gene: TRBJ1-2
V gene: TRBV28
D gene: -
CDR3 protein: CASTPGVRYGYTF
CDR3 DNA: TGTGCCAGCACCCCGGGGGTTCGCTATGGCTACACCTTC

clone size: once
J gene: TRBJ1-5
V gene: TRBV6-5
D gene: -
CDR3 protein: CASSHLRSGPPQHF
CDR3 DNA: TGTGCCAGCAGCCACCTCCGTTCGGGGCCGCCCCAGCATTTT